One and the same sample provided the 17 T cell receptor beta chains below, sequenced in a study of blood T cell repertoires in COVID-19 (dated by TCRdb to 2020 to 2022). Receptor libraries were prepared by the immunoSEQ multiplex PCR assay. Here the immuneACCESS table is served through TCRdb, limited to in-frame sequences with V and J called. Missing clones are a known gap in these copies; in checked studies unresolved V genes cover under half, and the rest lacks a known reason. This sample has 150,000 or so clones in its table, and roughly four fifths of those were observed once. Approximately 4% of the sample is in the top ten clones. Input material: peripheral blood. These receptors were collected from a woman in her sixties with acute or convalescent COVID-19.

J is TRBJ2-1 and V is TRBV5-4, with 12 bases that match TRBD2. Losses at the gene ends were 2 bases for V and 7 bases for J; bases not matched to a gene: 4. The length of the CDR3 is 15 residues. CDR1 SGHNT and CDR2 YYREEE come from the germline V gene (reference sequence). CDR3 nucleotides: TGTGCCAGCAGCTTAACTAGCGGGAGGATGAATGAGCAGTTCTTC. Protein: CASSLTSGRMNEQFF.

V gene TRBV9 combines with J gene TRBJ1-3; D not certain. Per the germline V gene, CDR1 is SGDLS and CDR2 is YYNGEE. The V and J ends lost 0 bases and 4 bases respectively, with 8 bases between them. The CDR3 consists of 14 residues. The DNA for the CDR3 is TGTGCCAGCAGCGTAGGTTCCCTCGGAAACACCATATATTTT. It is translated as CASSVGSLGNTIYF.

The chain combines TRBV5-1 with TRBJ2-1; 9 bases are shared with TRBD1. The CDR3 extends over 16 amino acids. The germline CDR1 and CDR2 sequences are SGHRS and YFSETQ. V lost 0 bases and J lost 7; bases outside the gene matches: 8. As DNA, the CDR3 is TGCGCCAGCAGCTTGGGGGGACAGGGCATGTGGAATGAGCAGTTCTTC. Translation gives CASSLGGQGMWNEQFF.

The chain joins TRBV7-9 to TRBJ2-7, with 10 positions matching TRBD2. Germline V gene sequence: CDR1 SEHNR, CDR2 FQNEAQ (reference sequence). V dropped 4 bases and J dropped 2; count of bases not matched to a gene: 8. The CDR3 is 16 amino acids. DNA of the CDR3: TGTGCCAGCAGCTCGACTAGCGGGCGGGGTCCCTACGAGCAGTACTTC. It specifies CASSSTSGRGPYEQYF.

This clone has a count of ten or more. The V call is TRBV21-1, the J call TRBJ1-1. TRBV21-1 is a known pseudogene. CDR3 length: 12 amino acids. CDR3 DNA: TGTGCCAGCAGGAGAGTGAACACTGAAGCTTTCTTT. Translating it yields CASRRVNTEAFF.

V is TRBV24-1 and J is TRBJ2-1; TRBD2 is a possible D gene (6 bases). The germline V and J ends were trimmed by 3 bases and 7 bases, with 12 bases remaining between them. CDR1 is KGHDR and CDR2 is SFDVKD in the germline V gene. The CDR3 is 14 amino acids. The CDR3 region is CATSDHGRKNEQFF. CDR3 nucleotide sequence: TGTGCCACCAGTGATCACGGGAGAAAGAATGAGCAGTTCTTC.

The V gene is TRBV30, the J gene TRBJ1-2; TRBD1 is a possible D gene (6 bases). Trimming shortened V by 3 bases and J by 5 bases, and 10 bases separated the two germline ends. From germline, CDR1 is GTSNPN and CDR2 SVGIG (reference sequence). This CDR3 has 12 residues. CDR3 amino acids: CAWSPGQYGYTF. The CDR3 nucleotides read TGTGCCTGGAGCCCAGGACAGTATGGCTACACCTTC.

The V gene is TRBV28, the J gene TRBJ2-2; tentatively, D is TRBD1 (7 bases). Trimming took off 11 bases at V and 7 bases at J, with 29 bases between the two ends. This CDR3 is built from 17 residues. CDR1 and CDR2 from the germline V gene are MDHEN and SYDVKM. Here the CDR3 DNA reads TGTGCCGGGACAATAGAAAAGGACAGGAGGGATAACGGGGAGCTGTTTTTT. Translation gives CAGTIEKDRRDNGELFF.

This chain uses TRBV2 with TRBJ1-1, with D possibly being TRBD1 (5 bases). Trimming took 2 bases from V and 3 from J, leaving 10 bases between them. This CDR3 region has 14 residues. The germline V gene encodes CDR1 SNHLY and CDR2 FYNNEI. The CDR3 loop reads CASSERGRDTEAFF. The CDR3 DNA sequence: TGTGCCAGCAGTGAAAGGGGCAGGGACACTGAAGCTTTCTTT.

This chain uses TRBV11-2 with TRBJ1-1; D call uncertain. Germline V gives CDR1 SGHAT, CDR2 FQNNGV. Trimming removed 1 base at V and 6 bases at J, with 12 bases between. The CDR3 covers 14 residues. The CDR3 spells CASSLVSSGAEAFF. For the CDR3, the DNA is TGTGCCAGCAGCTTAGTTAGTTCGGGAGCTGAAGCTTTCTTT. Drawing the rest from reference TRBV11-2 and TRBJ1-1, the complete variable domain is EAGVAQSPRYKIIEKRQSVAFWCNPISGHATLYWYQQILGQGPKLLIQFQNNGVVDDSQLPKDRFSAERLKGVDSTLKIQPAKLEDSAVYLCASSLVSSGAEAFFGQGTRLTVV.

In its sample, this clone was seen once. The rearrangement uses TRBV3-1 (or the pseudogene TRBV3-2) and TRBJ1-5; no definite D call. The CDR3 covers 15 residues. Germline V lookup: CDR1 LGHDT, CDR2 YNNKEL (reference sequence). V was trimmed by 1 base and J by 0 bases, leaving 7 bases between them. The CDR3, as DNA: TGTGCCAGCAGCCAAGCAGCGGATAGCAATCAGCCCCAGCATTTT. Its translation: CASSQAADSNQPQHF.

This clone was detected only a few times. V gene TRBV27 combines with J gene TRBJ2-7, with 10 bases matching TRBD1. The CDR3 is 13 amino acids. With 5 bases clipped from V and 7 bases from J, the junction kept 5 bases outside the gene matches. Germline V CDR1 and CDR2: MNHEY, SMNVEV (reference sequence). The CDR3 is CASSNDRGLEQYF. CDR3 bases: TGTGCCAGCAGTAATGACAGGGGGCTAGAGCAGTACTTC.

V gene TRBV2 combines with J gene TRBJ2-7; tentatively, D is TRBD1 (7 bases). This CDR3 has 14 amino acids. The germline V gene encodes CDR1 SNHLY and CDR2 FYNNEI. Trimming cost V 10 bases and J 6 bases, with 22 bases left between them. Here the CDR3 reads CATSSGWQGGEQYF. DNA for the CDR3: TGTGCCACCAGCTCAGGTTGGCAGGGGGGCGAGCAGTACTTC.

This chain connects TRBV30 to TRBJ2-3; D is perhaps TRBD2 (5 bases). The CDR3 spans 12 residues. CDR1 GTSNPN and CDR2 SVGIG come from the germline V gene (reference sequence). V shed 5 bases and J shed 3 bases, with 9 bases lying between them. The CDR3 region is CAWATRTDTQYF. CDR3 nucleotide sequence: TGTGCCTGGGCTACTAGGACAGATACGCAGTATTTT.

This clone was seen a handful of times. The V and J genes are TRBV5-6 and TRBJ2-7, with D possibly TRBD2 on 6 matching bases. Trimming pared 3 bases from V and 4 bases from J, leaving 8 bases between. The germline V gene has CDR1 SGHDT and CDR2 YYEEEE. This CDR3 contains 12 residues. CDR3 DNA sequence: TGTGCCAGCAGCTATGGGACTTACGAGCAGTACTTC. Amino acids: CASSYGTYEQYF.

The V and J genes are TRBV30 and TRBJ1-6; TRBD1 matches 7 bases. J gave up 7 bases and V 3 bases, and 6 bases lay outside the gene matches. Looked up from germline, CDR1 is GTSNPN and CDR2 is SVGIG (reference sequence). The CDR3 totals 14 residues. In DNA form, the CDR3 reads TGTGCCTGGAGGGAGTGGGGACAGAATTCACCCCTCCACTTT. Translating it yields CAWREWGQNSPLHF.

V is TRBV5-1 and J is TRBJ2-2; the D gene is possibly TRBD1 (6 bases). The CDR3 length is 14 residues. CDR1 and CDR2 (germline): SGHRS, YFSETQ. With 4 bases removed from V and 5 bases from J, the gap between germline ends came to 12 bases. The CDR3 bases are TGCGCCAGCAGCCAAGGGACATTTACCGGGGAGCTGTTTTTT. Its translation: CASSQGTFTGELFF.